The 19 T cell receptor beta chains below were found in one sample sequenced in a study of beta chain features in type 1 diabetes. Expressed TCRB transcripts were sequenced, since all the RNA that had been isolated was reverse transcribed. TCRdb's table, derived via immunoSEQ multiplex PCR, lists solely in-frame clones and lacks some. The table lists 970,000 or so clones, 15% to 20% of them singletons. The sequenced material came from naive CD4+ T cells from blood. The receptors originated from a woman aged 18 to 35 in good health.

In its sample, this clone was seen a few times. The chain combines TRBV5-6 with TRBJ2-7, with TRBD1 matching over 10 bases. V shed 3 bases, J shed 4 bases, and the junction held 7 bases outside the gene matches. The CDR3 runs to 15 residues. Germline loops: CDR1 SGHDT, CDR2 YYEEEE. The CDR3 DNA is TGTGCCAGCAGCTCCCGGGACAGGGGATTGTACGAGCAGTACTTC. Its translation: CASSSRDRGLYEQYF.

A few counts support this clone. The gene calls are TRBV28 and TRBJ2-2; 8 bases agree with TRBD1. Per the germline V gene, CDR1 is MDHEN and CDR2 is SYDVKM. CDR3 size: 13 residues. Losses at the gene ends were 5 bases for V and 6 bases for J; bases not matched to a gene: 2. CDR3 nucleotides: TGTGCCAGCAGTATACAGGGGGCCGGGGAGCTGTTTTTT. Translation gives CASSIQGAGELFF.

This rearrangement joins TRBV7-2 to TRBJ2-7; 9 positions agree with TRBD1. The germline CDR1 and CDR2 sequences are SGHTA and FQGNSA. The CDR3 is made up of 19 amino acids. With V trimmed by 9 bases and J by 5 bases, 26 bases remained unmatched. This chain's CDR3 is CASVLISGRVRDRVHEQYF. The DNA for the CDR3 is TGTGCCAGTGTACTTATTTCAGGTCGAGTCCGGGACAGGGTCCACGAGCAGTACTTC.

This clone was seen a few times. The V call is TRBV4-1, the J call TRBJ2-2, with TRBD2 identical over 7 bases. The CDR3 sequence is 15 residues long. Trimming cost V 2 bases and J 7 bases; bases outside gene matches: 7. Germline V gives CDR1 MGHRA, CDR2 YSYEKL. CDR3 in amino acids: CASSQPRLADGELFF. The CDR3 nucleotides read TGCGCCAGCAGCCAACCCCGACTAGCTGACGGGGAGCTGTTTTTT.

This clone turned up a few times. This specimen includes other DNA sequences encoding the same CDR3. The V call is TRBV5-4, the J call TRBJ2-5; the D is unclear. The CDR3 runs to 12 residues. The ends were cut back, 7 bases at V and 1 base at J, with 8 bases in the middle. Looked up from germline, CDR1 is SGHNT and CDR2 is YYREEE (reference sequence). CDR3 coding DNA: TGTGCCAGCTCGAGAGGCCAAGAGACCCAGTACTTC. Translating gives CASSRGQETQYF.

The chain is built from TRBV28 and TRBJ2-1; the D is unclear. The germline V gene encodes CDR1 MDHEN and CDR2 SYDVKM. This CDR3 comprises 15 residues. The germline V and J ends were trimmed by 6 bases and 5 bases, with 17 bases remaining between them. The CDR3 here is CASSQPSFAHNEQFF. The CDR3 nucleotides are TGTGCCAGCAGCCAACCTTCCTTCGCCCACAATGAGCAGTTCTTC.

The chain is built from TRBV28 and TRBJ2-5, with 8 bases lining up with TRBD1. The germline V gene encodes CDR1 MDHEN and CDR2 SYDVKM. With 6 bases clipped from V and 5 bases from J, the junction kept 8 bases outside the gene matches. This CDR3 has 14 residues. The CDR3 loop reads CASSLDRGGETQYF. The CDR3 DNA reads TGTGCCAGCAGCTTAGACAGGGGAGGCGAGACCCAGTACTTC.

This clone was picked up a small number of times. The chain has TRBV4-3 and TRBJ2-1; perhaps D is TRBD1 or TRBD2 (5 bases each). The V gene's germline CDR1 is LGHNA and CDR2 YSLEER. Trimming took off 1 base at V and 2 bases at J, with 12 bases between the two ends. This CDR3 has 16 amino acids. CDR3 in amino acids: CASSQGYTGPYNEQFF. The CDR3 nucleotides are TGCGCCAGCAGCCAAGGCTATACGGGGCCCTACAATGAGCAGTTCTTC.

This clone came up a few times. The chain is built from TRBV7-9 and TRBJ1-4; a possible D gene is TRBD1 (5 bases). This CDR3 is 14 amino acids long. Between the trimmed V and J ends, which lost 1 base and 8 bases, there was a span of 11 bases. The germline V gene encodes CDR1 SEHNR and CDR2 FQNEAQ (reference sequence). This CDR3 is CASSLDWTREKLFF. The CDR3 DNA is TGTGCCAGCAGCTTAGACTGGACACGGGAAAAACTGTTTTTT.

In nucleotides, the CDR3 is TGTGCCAGCACCACGGTTTACAATGAGCAGTTCTTC. Translation gives CASTTVYNEQFF. The J gene is TRBJ2-1, the V gene TRBV7-9, with unresolved D. The V and J ends lost 7 bases and 4 bases respectively, with 8 bases between them. The germline gives CDR1 SEHNR, CDR2 FQNEAQ (reference sequence). This CDR3 comprises 12 residues.

The chain uses TRBV4-2 and TRBJ2-5; 8 bases are a match to TRBD1. From germline, CDR1 is LGHNA and CDR2 YNFKEQ. CDR3 length equals 14 residues. The trim removed 1 base at V and 6 bases at J, leaving 4 bases unmatched. CDR3 residues: CASSQGQGRKTQYF. CDR3 coding DNA: TGTGCCAGCAGCCAAGGACAGGGGAGAAAGACCCAGTACTTC.

The chain couples TRBV15 to TRBJ2-1, with D possibly matching TRBD2 (5 bases). The germline V gene has CDR1 LNHNV and CDR2 YYDKDF (reference sequence). V lost 5 bases, J lost 2 bases, and 13 bases lay in between. CDR3 length equals 15 residues. The CDR3 DNA reads as TGTGCCACCAGCGGGAGTAGGGAACCCTACAATGAGCAGTTCTTC. Translating gives CATSGSREPYNEQFF.

This clone was counted only a few times. V is TRBV7-2 and J is TRBJ2-3; 10 bases are shared with TRBD1. This CDR3 has 16 amino acids. Trimming took 0 bases from V and 4 from J; bases not matched to a gene: 4. CDR1 is SGHTA and CDR2 is FQGNSA in the germline V gene. The CDR3 reads CASSLAGTGVADTQYF. CDR3 nucleotides: TGTGCCAGCAGCTTAGCCGGGACAGGGGTAGCAGATACGCAGTATTTT.

This chain links TRBV6-6 with TRBJ2-7; possibly TRBD1 or TRBD2 for D (5 bases each). The ends were cut back, 3 bases at V and 0 bases at J, with 12 bases in the middle. The CDR3 is 15 residues long. The germline V gene has CDR1 MNHNY and CDR2 SVGAGI (reference sequence). The CDR3 loop is CASSYQGPSSYEQYF. CDR3 nucleotide sequence: TGTGCCAGCAGTTATCAGGGACCCAGCTCCTACGAGCAGTACTTC.

To note about this clone: Other DNA sequences in the same sample also yield this CDR3. The chain carries TRBV5-1 and TRBJ1-5; 9 positions agree with TRBD1. There are 15 residues in the CDR3. Per germline, CDR1 SGHRS and CDR2 YFSETQ. The V gene end was trimmed by 0 bases and the J gene end by 4 bases; junction bases not matched to a gene: 2. The CDR3 DNA reads as TGCGCCAGCAGCTTGGAAGGGACAGGGAATCAGCCCCAGCATTTT. Its translation: CASSLEGTGNQPQHF. Full variable domain (missing parts from reference TRBV5-1 and TRBJ1-5): KAGVTQTPRYLIKTRGQQVTLSCSPISGHRSVSWYQQTPGQGLQFLFEYFSETQRNKGNFPGRFSGRQFSNSRSEMNVSTLELGDSALYLCASSLEGTGNQPQHFGDGTRLSIL.

This clone occurred a few times. The rearrangement links TRBV25-1 to TRBJ1-2; the D gene is possibly TRBD1 (5 bases). Germline CDR1 reads MGHDK; CDR2 reads SYGVNS. This CDR3 comprises 13 residues. V was trimmed by 9 bases and J by 0 bases, leaving 11 bases between them. CDR3 bases: TGTGCCAGTCAGGGTTCGACTAACTATGGCTACACCTTC. This codes for CASQGSTNYGYTF.

The chain employs TRBV4-2 and TRBJ2-5, with 10 bases identical to TRBD1. J was trimmed by 3 bases and V by 1 base; bases with no gene match: 2. Germline V gene data show CDR1 as LGHNA and CDR2 as YNFKEQ. The CDR3 has 15 amino acids. The CDR3 reads CASSQGDRGEETQYF. The CDR3 region has the DNA TGTGCCAGCAGCCAAGGGGACAGGGGAGAAGAGACCCAGTACTTC.

The V call is TRBV19, the J call TRBJ1-2; a possible D gene is TRBD1 (6 bases). Per germline, CDR1 LNHDA and CDR2 SQIVND (reference sequence). The CDR3 runs 15 residues. Trimming pared 7 bases from V and 4 bases from J, leaving 19 bases between. CDR3: CASTARGRGAYGYTF. Written as DNA, the CDR3 is TGTGCCAGTACAGCAAGGGGGAGAGGAGCCTATGGCTACACCTTC.

As to this clone: The junction does not match germline at one end; this may be a read error. The chain is built from TRBV18 and TRBJ1-3; possible D gene TRBD1, 6 bases. CDR3 length equals 14 residues. CDR1 and CDR2 (germline): KGHSH, LQKENI. CDR3 coding DNA: TGTGCCACCTCACTCGGGGGCGGTGGAAACACCATATATTTT. It is translated as CATSLGGGGNTIYF.